This is a list of T cell receptor beta chains from one sample in a study of breast tumors, draining lymph nodes, adjacent tissues. MiXCR, run by TCRdb on the multiplex PCR reads, gives a single entry per CDR3 protein. The sample lists 200,000 to 250,000 distinct CDR3 sequences, around 34% occurring once. The sample consisted of axillary lymph node tissue. The origin of the receptors is a female donor with breast cancer. Some clones in this sample may be carry-over from other donors' samples. The CDR3 runs from the conserved cysteine through the conserved F or W. A D gene is named only where the DNA matches it firmly. Clone size is given for some rows only: seen once, a few or many times, or a class if the clone is expanded.

>many|TRBJ1-5|TRBD1|TRBV7-2
TGTGCCAGCAGCTTAGGCAGGGGGCTTCAGAATCAGCCCCAGCATTTT
CASSLGRGLQNQPQHF
>NA|TRBJ2-5|NA|TRBV2
TGTGCCAGCAGTGTAAAGGGATGGTCCCAAGAGACCCAGTACTTC
CASSVKGWSQETQYF
>NA|TRBJ1-1|NA|TRBV25-1
TGTGCCAGCAGTGATAGCACCAAGGGGAACACTGAAGCTTTCTTT
CASSDSTKGNTEAFF
>many|TRBJ1-4|NA|TRBV7-2
TGTGCCAGCAGCTTAGGGGGGGCTGATGAAAAACTGTTTTTT
CASSLGGADEKLFF
>many|TRBJ2-7|TRBD2|TRBV7-6
TGTGCCAGCAGCTTAGGTGACGTCAAGGGACTAGCGGGAGCTTTAACGTCCTACGAGCAGTACTTC
CASSLGDVKGLAGALTSYEQYF
>many|TRBJ2-6|TRBD1|TRBV12-3/TRBV12-4
TGTGCCAGCAGACGGGGACAGGGTCTAAGCTCTGGGGCCAACGTCCTGACTTTC
CASRRGQGLSSGANVLTF
>NA|TRBJ2-3|NA|TRBV5-1
TGCGCCAGCAGCTTGGGACCGGCGGGGTCAGATACGCAGTATTTT
CASSLGPAGSDTQYF
>many|TRBJ2-5|NA|TRBV9
TGTGCCAGCAGCGGAAGGCAAGAGACCCAGTACTTC
CASSGRQETQYF
>NA|TRBJ1-1|NA|TRBV2
TGTGCCAGCAGCTCGGGTCCCAACACTGAAGCTTTCTTT
CASSSGPNTEAFF
>many|TRBJ2-7|NA|TRBV6-5
TGTGCCAGCAAGACAACAAGGGGTCCCTACGAGCAGTACTTC
CASKTTRGPYEQYF
>NA|TRBJ2-2|NA|TRBV7-3
TGTGCCAGCAGCTTTATAGGGGCCTTTACCGGGGATCTGTTTTTT
CASSFIGAFTGDLFF
>many|TRBJ1-4|TRBD1|TRBV19
TGTGCCAGTAGTATAGGCGCAGGGGGTGAAAAACTGTTTTTT
CASSIGAGGEKLFF
>many|TRBJ2-1|TRBD2|TRBV7-2
TGTGCCAGCAGCTTAGGGGGGTGGTCTCTAGCGGGGTACAATGAGCAGTTCTTC
CASSLGGWSLAGYNEQFF
>NA|TRBJ2-2|NA|TRBV11-2
TGTGCCAGCAGGAGACGGGGCCGCGACGGGGAGCTGTTTTTT
CASRRRGRDGELFF
>many|TRBJ2-1|TRBD2|TRBV6-5
TGTGCCAGCAGTGAATTGGGGGGGAGGAATGAGCAGTTCTTC
CASSELGGRNEQFF
>NA|TRBJ2-1|TRBD1|TRBV3-1
TGTGCCAGCAGCCAACAGAGAGACAGGGTATTGAGGTTCTTC
CASSQQRDRVLRFF
>NA|TRBJ2-5|NA|TRBV19
TGTGCCAGTAGGAACAGGAGGCGGGAGACCCAGTACTTC
CASRNRRRETQYF
>many|TRBJ2-7|TRBD2|TRBV6-6
TGTGCCAGCAGTCCCTCATTCAGCGGGGGCCACGAGCAGTACTTC
CASSPSFSGGHEQYF
>NA|TRBJ2-3|NA|TRBV7-9
TGTGCCAGCAACTTGGTCGGTAGCACAGATACGCAGTATTTT
CASNLVGSTDTQYF
>many|TRBJ1-5|NA|TRBV30
TGTGCCTGGACACAAAGGGGTTACAATCAGCCCCAGCATTTT
CAWTQRGYNQPQHF
>NA|TRBJ1-3|TRBD1|TRBV20-1
TGCAGTGCAGACCGACGACAGGGCCGCGATGAAAACACCATATATTTT
CSADRRQGRDENTIYF
>many|TRBJ1-2|TRBD1|TRBV24-1
TGTGCCACCAGTGACGTCCCGGGACAGGGGGCAAACTATGGCTACACCTTC
CATSDVPGQGANYGYTF
>many|TRBJ1-5|NA|TRBV20-1
TGCAGTGCTAGACCCGGGACCGGCAATCAGCCCCAGCATTTT
CSARPGTGNQPQHF
>many|TRBJ2-7|TRBD1|TRBV20-1
TGCAGTGCTAGAGGACAGGGGGTCTCCTACGAGCAGTACTTC
CSARGQGVSYEQYF
>many|TRBJ2-7|NA|TRBV5-5
TGTGCCAGCAGCTTGATGATAACCTACGAGCAGTACTTC
CASSLMITYEQYF
>many|TRBJ1-2|TRBD1|TRBV4-1
TGCGCCAGCAGCCAAGATGCCGGGACAGTGATCTATGGCTACACCTTC
CASSQDAGTVIYGYTF
>many|TRBJ2-3|TRBD2|TRBV20-1
TGCAGTGCTCCTAGCGGGGGGATTGGAGATACGCAGTATTTT
CSAPSGGIGDTQYF
>NA|TRBJ1-3|NA|TRBV20-1
TGCAGTGCTACAACCCGACTAGCGGCTGGAAACACCATATATTTT
CSATTRLAAGNTIYF
>many|TRBJ2-3|TRBD2|TRBV20-1
TGCAGTGCCCTCAAGCGGGGGGGCAAGGATACGCAGTATTTT
CSALKRGGKDTQYF
>many|TRBJ2-1|NA|TRBV6-5
TGTGCCAGCAGTTATATCGACAAAATACAGTTCTTC
CASSYIDKIQFF
>NA|TRBJ2-7|NA|TRBV12-3/TRBV12-4
TGTGCCAGCAGAGACGATAGCGGCAGAAGCGAGCAGTACTTC
CASRDDSGRSEQYF
>NA|TRBJ2-5|TRBD2|TRBV9
TGTGCCAGCAGCGTAGGGTCGGGAGGCCAAGAGACCCAGTACTTC
CASSVGSGGQETQYF
>NA|TRBJ2-1|TRBD2|TRBV5-1
TGTGCCAGCGGTGACGGACTAGAAGACAAGGGGCAGTTCTTC
CASGDGLEDKGQFF
>many|TRBJ2-1|NA|TRBV2
TGTGCCAGCAGTGGTGGATTTAGTGAGCAGTTCTTC
CASSGGFSEQFF
>many|TRBJ2-1|TRBD1|TRBV10-3
TGTGCCATCAACGATCCGGACAGGGGGTCTTACAATGAGCAGTTCTTC
CAINDPDRGSYNEQFF
>many|TRBJ1-6|NA|TRBV11-2
TGTGCCAGCAGCTTAGTGGGTTTAGTTAATTCACCCCTCCACTTT
CASSLVGLVNSPLHF
>many|TRBJ1-5|TRBD1|TRBV2
TGTGCCAGCAGTCAGGACAGGGTTAGACAGCCCCAGCATTTT
CASSQDRVRQPQHF
>NA|TRBJ1-6|NA|TRBV25-1
TGTGCCAGCAGTGCCTCGGACGGTAATTCACCCCTCCACTTT
CASSASDGNSPLHF
>many|TRBJ1-5|TRBD1|TRBV2
TGTGCCAGCAGGCCCACAGGGGGAGGTCAGCCCCAGCATTTT
CASRPTGGGQPQHF
>many|TRBJ1-6|NA|TRBV5-6
TGTGCCAGCACCCTTTGGGGGGGATTGTCTTCACCCCTCCACTTT
CASTLWGGLSSPLHF
>many|TRBJ2-7|NA|TRBV5-8
TGTGCCAGCAGCTCACTACAGGGGAGGGCCTACGAGCAGTACTTC
CASSSLQGRAYEQYF
>few|TRBJ2-6|NA|TRBV6-5
TGTGCCAGCAGTTACGGGGGACTGGGCTCTGGGGCCAACGTCCTGACTTTC
CASSYGGLGSGANVLTF
>few|TRBJ2-7|NA|TRBV27
TGTGCCAGCAGTTATGGCGCCGGGACCTACGAGCAGTACTTC
CASSYGAGTYEQYF
>NA|TRBJ2-7|NA|TRBV15
TGTGCCACCAGCAGAGATCCCCTGACTGGGGCGGGATACGAGCAGTACTTC
CATSRDPLTGAGYEQYF
>many|TRBJ2-5|NA|TRBV7-2
TGTGCCAGCAGCTTCCGGGAGACCCAGTACTTC
CASSFRETQYF
>many|TRBJ1-6|NA|TRBV6-6
TGTGCCAGCAGTTTGGCGGGACAAAAGAATTCACCCCTCCACTTT
CASSLAGQKNSPLHF
>NA|TRBJ1-4|TRBD1|TRBV28
TGTGCCAGCAGTTTCCCCGGACAGGGAGACGAAAAACTGTTTTTT
CASSFPGQGDEKLFF
>many|TRBJ1-6|NA|TRBV7-8
TGTGCCAGCAGTCTCTCCTGGGGGTCGGGGAATTCACCCCTCCACTTT
CASSLSWGSGNSPLHF
>many|TRBJ2-5|TRBD2|TRBV18
TGTGCCAGCTCACCACCGCTAGCGGGAGACGGGGAGACCCAGTACTTC
CASSPPLAGDGETQYF